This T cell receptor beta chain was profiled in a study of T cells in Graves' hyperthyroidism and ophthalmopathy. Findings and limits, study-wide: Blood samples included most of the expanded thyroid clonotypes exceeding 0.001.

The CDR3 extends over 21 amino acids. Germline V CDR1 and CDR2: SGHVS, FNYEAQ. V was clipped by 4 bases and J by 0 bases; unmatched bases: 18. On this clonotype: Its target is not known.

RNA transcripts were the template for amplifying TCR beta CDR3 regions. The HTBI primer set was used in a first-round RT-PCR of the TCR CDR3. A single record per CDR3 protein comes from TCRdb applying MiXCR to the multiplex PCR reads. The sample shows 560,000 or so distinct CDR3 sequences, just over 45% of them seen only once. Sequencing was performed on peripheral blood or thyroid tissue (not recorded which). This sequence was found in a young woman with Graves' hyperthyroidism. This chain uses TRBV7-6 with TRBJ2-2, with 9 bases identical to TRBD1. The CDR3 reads CASSWPGQGMARVPNTGELFF. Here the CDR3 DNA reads TGTGCCAGCAGCTGGCCGGGACAGGGCATGGCTAGGGTCCCGAACACCGGGGAGCTGTTTTTT.